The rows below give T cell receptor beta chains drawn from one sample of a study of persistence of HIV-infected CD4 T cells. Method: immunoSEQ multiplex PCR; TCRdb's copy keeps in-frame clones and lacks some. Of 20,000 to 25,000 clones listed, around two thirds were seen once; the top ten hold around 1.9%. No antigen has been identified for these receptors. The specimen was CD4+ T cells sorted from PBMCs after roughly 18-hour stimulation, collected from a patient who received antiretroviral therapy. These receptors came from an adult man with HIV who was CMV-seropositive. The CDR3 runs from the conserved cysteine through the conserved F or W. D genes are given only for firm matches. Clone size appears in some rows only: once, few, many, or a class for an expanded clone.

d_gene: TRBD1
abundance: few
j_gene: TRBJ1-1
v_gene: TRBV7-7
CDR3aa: CASSLGPGDREGGNTEAFF
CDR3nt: TGTGCCAGCAGCTTAGGTCCGGGGGACAGGGAAGGAGGGAACACTGAAGCTTTCTTT

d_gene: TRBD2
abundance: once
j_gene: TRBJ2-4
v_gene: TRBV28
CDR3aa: CASTGGSKQNIQYF
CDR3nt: TGTGCCAGCACCGGGGGGTCGAAACAAAACATTCAGTACTTC

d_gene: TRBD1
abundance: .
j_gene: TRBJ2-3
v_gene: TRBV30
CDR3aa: CAWSDDRVTDTQYF
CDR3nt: TGTGCCTGGAGCGACGACAGGGTCACAGATACGCAGTATTTT

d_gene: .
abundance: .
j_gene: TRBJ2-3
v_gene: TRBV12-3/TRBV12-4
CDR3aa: CASSSSPRSTQYF
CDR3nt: TGTGCCAGCAGTTCGTCGCCCCGGTCTACGCAGTATTTT

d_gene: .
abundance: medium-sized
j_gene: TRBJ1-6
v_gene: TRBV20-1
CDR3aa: CSASGDEHPSPLHF
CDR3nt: TGCAGTGCTAGTGGGGACGAACACCCCTCACCCCTCCACTTT

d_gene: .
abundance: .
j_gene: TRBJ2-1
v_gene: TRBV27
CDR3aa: CASSFQASVVNEQFF
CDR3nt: TGTGCCAGCAGTTTTCAGGCTAGCGTCGTCAATGAGCAGTTCTTC

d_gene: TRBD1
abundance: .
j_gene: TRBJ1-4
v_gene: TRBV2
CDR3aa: CASSGGQEYRNEKLFF
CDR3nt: TGTGCCAGCAGTGGAGGACAGGAATATCGGAATGAAAAACTGTTTTTT

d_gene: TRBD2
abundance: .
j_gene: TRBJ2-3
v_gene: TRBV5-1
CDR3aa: CASSLAQRGGASTDTQYF
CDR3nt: TGCGCCAGCAGCTTGGCCCAGCGGGGGGGCGCTAGCACAGATACGCAGTATTTT

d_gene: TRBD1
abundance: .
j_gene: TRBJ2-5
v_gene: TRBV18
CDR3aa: CASSPYRGSQETQYF
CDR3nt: TGTGCCAGCTCACCCTACAGGGGATCTCAAGAGACCCAGTACTTC

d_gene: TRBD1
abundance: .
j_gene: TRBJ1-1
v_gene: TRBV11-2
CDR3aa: CASSPWTGGNTEAFF
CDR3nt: TGTGCCAGCAGCCCCTGGACAGGGGGGAACACTGAAGCTTTCTTT

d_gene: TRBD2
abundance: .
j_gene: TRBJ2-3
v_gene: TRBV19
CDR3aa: CASSITGGNRAQYF
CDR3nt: TGTGCCAGTAGTATTACGGGGGGGAATAGGGCGCAGTATTTT

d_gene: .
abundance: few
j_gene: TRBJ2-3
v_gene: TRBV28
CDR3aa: CASRDSGASGLDTQYF
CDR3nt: TGTGCCAGTCGGGACAGCGGGGCGAGCGGGTTAGATACGCAGTATTTT

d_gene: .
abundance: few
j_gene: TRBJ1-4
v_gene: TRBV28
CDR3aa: CASRDRLGQGNEKLFF
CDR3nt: TGTGCCAGCAGGGACCGTTTAGGTCAGGGTAATGAAAAACTGTTTTTT

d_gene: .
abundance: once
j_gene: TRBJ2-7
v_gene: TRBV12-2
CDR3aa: CASRLGSGEQYF
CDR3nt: TGTGCAAGTCGCTTAGGCTCGGGGGAGCAGTACTTC

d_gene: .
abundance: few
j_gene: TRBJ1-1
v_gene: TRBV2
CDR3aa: CASSVGVTEAFF
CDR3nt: TGTGCCAGCAGTGTCGGAGTCACTGAAGCTTTCTTT

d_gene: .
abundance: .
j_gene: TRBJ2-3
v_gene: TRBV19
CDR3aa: CASSIGAGADTQYF
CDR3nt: TGTGCCAGTAGTATTGGAGCCGGCGCAGATACGCAGTATTTT

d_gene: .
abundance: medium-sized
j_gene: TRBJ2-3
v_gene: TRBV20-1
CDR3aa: CSASIGRGQDTQYF
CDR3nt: TGCAGTGCTAGTATTGGGAGAGGGCAAGATACGCAGTATTTT

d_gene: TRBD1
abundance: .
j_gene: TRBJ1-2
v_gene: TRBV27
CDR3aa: CARIYRGRCYGYTF
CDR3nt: TGTGCCAGGATATACAGGGGGCGATGCTATGGCTACACCTTC

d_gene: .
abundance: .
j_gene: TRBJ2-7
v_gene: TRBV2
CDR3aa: CASSVQGYEQYF
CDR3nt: TGTGCCAGCAGTGTCCAGGGTTACGAGCAGTACTTC